The TCR beta chain under discussion was sequenced for a study of Ad26.COV2.S vaccination and SARS-CoV-2 variants. Data came from immunoSEQ multiplex PCR; TCRdb stores just in-frame clones and leaves some out. The sample consists of approximately 280,000 clones, approximately 87% of them appearing once. This clone came up once. Treatment given: roughly 19 received Ad26.COV2.S at low or high dose, single or two shots; several received placebo; per-sample allocation not given. Sample collection was performed on day 63 after the first vaccine or placebo injection. The receptor comes from a person between 18 and 65 years old who received the Ad26.COV2.S COVID-19 vaccine or a placebo. Sequenced material: peripheral blood, taken in a trial of Ad26.COV2.S vaccine versus placebo.

CDR3 DNA: TGTGCCAGCAGCTTATCCCAGGGGAGGTCCGGGGAGCTGTTTTTT. This encodes CASSLSQGRSGELFF. This sequence joins TRBV7-2 and TRBJ2-2, with D perhaps matching TRBD1 or TRBD2 (6 bases each). Germline CDR1 is SGHTA and CDR2 is FQGNSA. The length of the CDR3 is 15 residues. V gave up 2 bases and J gave up 6 bases, with 13 bases separating them.